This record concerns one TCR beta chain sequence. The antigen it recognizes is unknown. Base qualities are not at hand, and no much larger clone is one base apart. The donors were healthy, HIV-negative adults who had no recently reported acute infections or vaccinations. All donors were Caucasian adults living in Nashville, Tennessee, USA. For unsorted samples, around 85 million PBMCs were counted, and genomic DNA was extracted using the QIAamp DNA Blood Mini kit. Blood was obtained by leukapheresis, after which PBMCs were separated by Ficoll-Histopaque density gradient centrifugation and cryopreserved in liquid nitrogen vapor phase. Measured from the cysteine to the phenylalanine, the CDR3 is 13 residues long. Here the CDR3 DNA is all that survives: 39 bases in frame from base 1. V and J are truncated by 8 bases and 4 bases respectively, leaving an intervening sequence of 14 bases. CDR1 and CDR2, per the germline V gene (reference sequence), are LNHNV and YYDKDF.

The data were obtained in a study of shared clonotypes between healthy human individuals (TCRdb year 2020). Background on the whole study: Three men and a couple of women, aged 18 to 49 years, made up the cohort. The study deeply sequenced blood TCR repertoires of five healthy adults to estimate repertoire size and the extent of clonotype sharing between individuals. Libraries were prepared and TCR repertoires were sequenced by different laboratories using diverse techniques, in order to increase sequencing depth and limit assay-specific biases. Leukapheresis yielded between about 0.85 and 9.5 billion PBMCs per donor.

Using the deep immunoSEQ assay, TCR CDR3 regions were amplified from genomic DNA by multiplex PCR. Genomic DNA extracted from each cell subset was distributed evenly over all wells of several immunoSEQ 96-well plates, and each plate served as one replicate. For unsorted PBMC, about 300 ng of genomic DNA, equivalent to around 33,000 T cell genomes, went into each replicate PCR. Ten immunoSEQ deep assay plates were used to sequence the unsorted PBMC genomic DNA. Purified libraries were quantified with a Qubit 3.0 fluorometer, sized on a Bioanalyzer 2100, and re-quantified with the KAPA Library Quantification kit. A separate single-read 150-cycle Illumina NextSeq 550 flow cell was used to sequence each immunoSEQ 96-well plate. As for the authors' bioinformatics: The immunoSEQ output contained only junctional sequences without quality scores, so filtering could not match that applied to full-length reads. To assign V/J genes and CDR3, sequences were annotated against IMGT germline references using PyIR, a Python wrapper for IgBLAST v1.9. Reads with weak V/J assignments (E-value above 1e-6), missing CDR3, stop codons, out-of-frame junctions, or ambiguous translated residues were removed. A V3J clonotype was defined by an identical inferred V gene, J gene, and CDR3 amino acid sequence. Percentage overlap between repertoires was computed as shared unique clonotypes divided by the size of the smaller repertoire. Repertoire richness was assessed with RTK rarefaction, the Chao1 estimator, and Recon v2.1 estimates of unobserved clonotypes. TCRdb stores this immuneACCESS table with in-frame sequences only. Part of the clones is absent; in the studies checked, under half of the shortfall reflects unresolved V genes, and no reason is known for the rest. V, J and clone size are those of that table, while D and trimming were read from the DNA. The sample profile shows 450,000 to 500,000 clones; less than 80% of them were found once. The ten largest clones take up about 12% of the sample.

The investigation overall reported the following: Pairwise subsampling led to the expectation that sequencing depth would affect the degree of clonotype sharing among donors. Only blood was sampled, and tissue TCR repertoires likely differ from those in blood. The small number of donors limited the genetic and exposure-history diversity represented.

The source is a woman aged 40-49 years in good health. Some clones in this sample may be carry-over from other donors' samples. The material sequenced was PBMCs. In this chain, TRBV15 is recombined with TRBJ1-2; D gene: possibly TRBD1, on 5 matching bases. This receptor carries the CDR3 CATGPGHSYGYTF. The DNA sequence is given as TGTGCCACCGGGCCGGGGCACTCCTATGGCTACACCTTC.